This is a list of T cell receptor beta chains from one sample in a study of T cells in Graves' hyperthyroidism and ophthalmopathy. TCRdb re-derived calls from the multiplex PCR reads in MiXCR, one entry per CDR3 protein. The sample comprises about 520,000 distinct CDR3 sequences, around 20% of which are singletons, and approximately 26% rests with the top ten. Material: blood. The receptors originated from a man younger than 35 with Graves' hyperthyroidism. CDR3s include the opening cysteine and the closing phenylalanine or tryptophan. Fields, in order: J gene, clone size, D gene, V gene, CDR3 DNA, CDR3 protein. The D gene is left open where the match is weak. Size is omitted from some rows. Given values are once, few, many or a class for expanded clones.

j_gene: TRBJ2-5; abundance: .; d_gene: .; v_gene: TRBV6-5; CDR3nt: TGTGCCAGCAGTTCCTCGTGGGCAGGCCAAGAGACCCAGTACTTC; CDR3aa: CASSSSWAGQETQYF
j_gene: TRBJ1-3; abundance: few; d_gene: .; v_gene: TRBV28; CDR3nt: TGTGCCAGCAGATCGGGCGGTGGGACTGGAAACACCATATATTTT; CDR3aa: CASRSGGGTGNTIYF
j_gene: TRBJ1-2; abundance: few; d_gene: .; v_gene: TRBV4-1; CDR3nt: TGCGCCAGCAGCATTTGGGGGCGAGGGGCGAACTATGGCTACACCTTC; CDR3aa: CASSIWGRGANYGYTF
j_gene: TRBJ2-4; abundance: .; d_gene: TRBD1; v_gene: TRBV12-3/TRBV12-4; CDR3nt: TGTGCCAGCAGTGCCTTGGGACAGAAAAACATTCAGTACTTC; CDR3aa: CASSALGQKNIQYF
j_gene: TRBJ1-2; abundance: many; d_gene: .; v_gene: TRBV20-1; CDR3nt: TGCAGTGCTATGTATGGCTACACCTTC; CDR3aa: CSAMYGYTF
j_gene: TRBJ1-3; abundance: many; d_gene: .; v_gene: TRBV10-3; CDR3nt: TGTGCCACCATCAGTCTCAGCTCTGGAAACACCATATATTTT; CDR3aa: CATISLSSGNTIYF
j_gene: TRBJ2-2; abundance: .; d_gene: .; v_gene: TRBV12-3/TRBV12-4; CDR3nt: TGTGCCAGCAGTTTAGAGGGGGCAGCCGGGGGGCTGTTTTTT; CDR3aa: CASSLEGAAGGLFF
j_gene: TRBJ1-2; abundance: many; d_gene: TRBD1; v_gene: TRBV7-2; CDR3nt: TGTGCCAGCAGCTTAGGGGACAGGAGACTCTATGGCTACACCTTC; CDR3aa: CASSLGDRRLYGYTF
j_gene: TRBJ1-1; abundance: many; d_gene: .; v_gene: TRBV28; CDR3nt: TGTGCCAGCAGTTTCGAGTCGGGGAACACTGAAGCTTTCTTT; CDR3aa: CASSFESGNTEAFF
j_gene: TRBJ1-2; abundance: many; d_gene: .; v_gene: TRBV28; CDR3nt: TGTGCCAGCAGGACCCAAGGGGGAGACTATGGCTACACCTTC; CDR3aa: CASRTQGGDYGYTF